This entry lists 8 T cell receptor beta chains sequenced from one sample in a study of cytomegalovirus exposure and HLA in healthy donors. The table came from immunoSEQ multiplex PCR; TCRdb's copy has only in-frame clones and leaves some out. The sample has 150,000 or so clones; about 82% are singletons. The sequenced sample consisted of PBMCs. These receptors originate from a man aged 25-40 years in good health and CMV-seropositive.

The CDR3 is CASSARDTQYF. CDR3 DNA: TGTGCCAGCAGTGCGAGGGATACGCAGTATTTT. The chain recombines TRBV2 with TRBJ2-3; D call uncertain. From germline, CDR1 is SNHLY and CDR2 FYNNEI. The CDR3 contains 11 residues. V lost 4 bases and J 6 bases, leaving 5 bases between the germline ends.

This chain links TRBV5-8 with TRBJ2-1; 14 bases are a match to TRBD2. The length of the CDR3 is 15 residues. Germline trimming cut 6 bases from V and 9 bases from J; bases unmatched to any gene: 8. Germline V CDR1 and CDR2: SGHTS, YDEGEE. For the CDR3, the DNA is TGTGCCAGCACCCCGGGACTAGCGGGGGTCGGTGAGCAGTTCTTC. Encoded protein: CASTPGLAGVGEQFF.

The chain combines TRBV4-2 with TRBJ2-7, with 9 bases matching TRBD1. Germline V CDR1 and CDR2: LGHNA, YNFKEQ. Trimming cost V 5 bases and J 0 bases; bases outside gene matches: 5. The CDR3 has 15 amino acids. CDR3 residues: CASSGGQGRSYEQYF. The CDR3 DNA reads TGTGCCAGCAGCGGGGGACAGGGACGCTCCTACGAGCAGTACTTC.

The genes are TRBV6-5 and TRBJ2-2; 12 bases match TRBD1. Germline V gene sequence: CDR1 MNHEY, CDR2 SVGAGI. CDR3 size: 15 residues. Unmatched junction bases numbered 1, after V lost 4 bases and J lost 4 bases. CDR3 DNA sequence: TGTGCCAGCAGTTCGGGACAGGGGGCCACCGGGGAGCTGTTTTTT. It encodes CASSSGQGATGELFF.

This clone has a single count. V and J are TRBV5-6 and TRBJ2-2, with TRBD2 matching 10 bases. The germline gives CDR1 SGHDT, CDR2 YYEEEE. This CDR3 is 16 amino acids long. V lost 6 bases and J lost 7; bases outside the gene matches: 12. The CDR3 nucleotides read TGTGCCAGCACCATGCCCGGGACTAGCGTTGTCGGGGAGCTGTTTTTT. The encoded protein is CASTMPGTSVVGELFF. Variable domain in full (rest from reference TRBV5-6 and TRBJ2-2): DAGVTQSPTHLIKTRGQQVTLRCSPKSGHDTVSWYQQALGQGPQFIFQYYEEEERQRGNFPDRFSGHQFPNYSSELNVNALLLGDSALYLCASTMPGTSVVGELFFGEGSRLTVL.

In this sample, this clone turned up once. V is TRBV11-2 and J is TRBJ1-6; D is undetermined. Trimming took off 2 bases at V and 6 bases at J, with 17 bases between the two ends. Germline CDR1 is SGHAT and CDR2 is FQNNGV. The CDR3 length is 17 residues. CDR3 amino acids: CASSLTVWRSGNSPLHF. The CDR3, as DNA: TGTGCCAGCAGCTTAACGGTTTGGAGGTCTGGTAATTCACCCCTCCACTTT. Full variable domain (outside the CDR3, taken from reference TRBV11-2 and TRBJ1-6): EAGVAQSPRYKIIEKRQSVAFWCNPISGHATLYWYQQILGQGPKLLIQFQNNGVVDDSQLPKDRFSAERLKGVDSTLKIQPAKLEDSAVYLCASSLTVWRSGNSPLHFGNGTRLTVT.

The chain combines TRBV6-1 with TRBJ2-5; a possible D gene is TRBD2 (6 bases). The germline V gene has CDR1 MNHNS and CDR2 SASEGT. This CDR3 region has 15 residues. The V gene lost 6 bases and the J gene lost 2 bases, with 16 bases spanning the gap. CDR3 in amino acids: CASSRGTAGQETQYF. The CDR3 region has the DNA TGTGCCAGCAGCCGCGGGACCGCGGGACAAGAGACCCAGTACTTC.

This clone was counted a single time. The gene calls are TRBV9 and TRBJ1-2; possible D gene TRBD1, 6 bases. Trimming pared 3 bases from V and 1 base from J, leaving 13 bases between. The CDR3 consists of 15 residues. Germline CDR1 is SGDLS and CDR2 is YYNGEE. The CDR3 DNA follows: TGTGCCAGCAGCGCTCACAGGGCAGGTAACTATGGCTACACCTTC. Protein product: CASSAHRAGNYGYTF.